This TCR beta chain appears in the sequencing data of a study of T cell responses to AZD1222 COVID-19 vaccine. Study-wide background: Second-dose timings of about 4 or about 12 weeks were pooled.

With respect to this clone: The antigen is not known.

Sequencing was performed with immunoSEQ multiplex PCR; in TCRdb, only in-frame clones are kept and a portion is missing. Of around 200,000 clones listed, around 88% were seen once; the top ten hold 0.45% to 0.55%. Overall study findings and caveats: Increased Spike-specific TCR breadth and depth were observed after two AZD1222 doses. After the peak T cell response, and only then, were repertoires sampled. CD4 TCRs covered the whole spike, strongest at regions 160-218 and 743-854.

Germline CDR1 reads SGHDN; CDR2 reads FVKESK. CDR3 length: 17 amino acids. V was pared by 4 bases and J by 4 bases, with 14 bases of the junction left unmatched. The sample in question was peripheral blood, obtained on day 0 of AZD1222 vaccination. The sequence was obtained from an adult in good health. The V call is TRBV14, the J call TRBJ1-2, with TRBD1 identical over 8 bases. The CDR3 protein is CASSRRSGQGHPYGYTF. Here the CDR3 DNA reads TGTGCCAGCAGCCGAAGATCCGGACAGGGCCATCCCTATGGCTACACCTTC. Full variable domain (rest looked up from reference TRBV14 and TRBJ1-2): EAGVTQFPSHSVIEKGQTVTLRCDPISGHDNLYWYRRVMGKEIKFLLHFVKESKQDESGMPNNRFLAERTGGTYSTLKVQPAELEDSGVYFCASSRRSGQGHPYGYTFGSGTRLTVV.